The following is a T cell receptor beta chain sequence with its context. Its antigen is currently unknown. The sample originates from a study of T cell responses to AZD1222 COVID-19 vaccine. Notes on the study in general: No repertoire was sampled before or during the peak T cell response, only after it.

The germline V gene encodes CDR1 KGHSH and CDR2 LQKENI. The CDR3 is made up of 16 amino acids. V was trimmed by 3 bases and J by 5 bases, leaving 19 bases between them. Repertoires were generated with immunoSEQ multiplex PCR, while TCRdb's copy carries only in-frame clones and drops some. The sample contains about 42,000 clones, about 87% of which appear only once. Here the sequenced sample was peripheral blood, taken 28 days after the second AZD1222 dose. The source is an adult who received the AZD1222 COVID-19 vaccine. V usage is TRBV18 and J usage is TRBJ2-5; D ambiguous. In DNA form, the CDR3 reads TGTGCCAGCTCACCTTTTTTCCCAAGACACGGGGAGACCCAGTACTTC. Its translation: CASSPFFPRHGETQYF.